The present TCR beta chain was sequenced within a study of shared clonotypes between healthy human individuals. Study-level points and caveats: Sharing across four donors was highest in naive CD4 (around 5%) and lowest in memory CD8 (0.4%).

To note about this clone: The antigen is unknown.

Sorted-subset replicate PCR reactions contained roughly 200 ng DNA, corresponding to approximately 30,000 T cell genomes. Authors' data handling: Junction-only immunoSEQ data arrived without quality scores, meaning filtering differed. Produced via immunoSEQ multiplex PCR; TCRdb's table is partial and in-frame only. For V, J and clone size, that table is used; D and trimming come from the DNA. The table includes approximately 980,000 clones, around three quarters detected once. CD4+ cell separation produced CD45RA+ naive and CD45RA-negative memory subsets. The clonotype was recovered from a man aged 18 to 29 in good health. The sequencing input was memory CD4+ T cells sorted from blood. Subset reported: CD45RA-negative fraction.

The CDR3: CASSVAEENEQYF. CDR3 in DNA: TGTGCCAGCAGCGTGGCGGAAGAAAACGAGCAGTACTTC. The chain carries TRBV9 and TRBJ2-7; no reliable D call. Germline CDR1 is SGDLS and CDR2 is YYNGEE. Trimming stripped 2 bases from V and 5 bases from J, with 11 bases between. The CDR3 sequence is 13 residues long.